This TCR beta chain was sequenced in a study of tissue T cells after allogeneic stem cell transplantation. Study-wide points: This small cohort was clinically heterogeneous, and sampling depth was a limitation.

Germline lookup yields CDR1 SGHLS and CDR2 HYDKME. This CDR3 is built from 14 residues. V lost 4 bases and J lost 2; bases outside the gene matches: 6. Time point indicated: mouse harvest day 7 after allogeneic transplant. Tail vein injection delivered 10^7 T-cell-depleted bone marrow cells and 10^6 splenic CD5+ T cells. B6 (H2b) cells into BALB/c (H2d) mice; tissues taken at day 7 or 14. In regard to this clone: Antigen specificity is unknown. Here the gene names and germline are mouse. The read ends 1 residue before the CDR3 terminus; that terminus is restored from the germline J gene.

Survey-depth TCRbeta CDR3 sequencing reported V/J genes and productive frequencies. Generated by immunoSEQ multiplex PCR, the TCRdb table keeps only in-frame clones and is missing some. The sample lists 5,500 to 8,000 clones; just under 50% were seen once. The chain couples TRBV12-2 to TRBJ2-7, with 8 bases matching TRBD2. Sample: lymph node tissue. This clonotype was obtained from a female BALB/c mouse given C57BL/6 T cells with graft-versus-host disease after an allogeneic hematopoietic cell transplant. The sequenced part of the CDR3 DNA is TGTGCCAGCTCAATCCGGGACTGGCCCTATGAACAGTAC. Translation gives CASSIRDWPYEQY. The whole CDR3 is CASSIRDWPYEQYF.